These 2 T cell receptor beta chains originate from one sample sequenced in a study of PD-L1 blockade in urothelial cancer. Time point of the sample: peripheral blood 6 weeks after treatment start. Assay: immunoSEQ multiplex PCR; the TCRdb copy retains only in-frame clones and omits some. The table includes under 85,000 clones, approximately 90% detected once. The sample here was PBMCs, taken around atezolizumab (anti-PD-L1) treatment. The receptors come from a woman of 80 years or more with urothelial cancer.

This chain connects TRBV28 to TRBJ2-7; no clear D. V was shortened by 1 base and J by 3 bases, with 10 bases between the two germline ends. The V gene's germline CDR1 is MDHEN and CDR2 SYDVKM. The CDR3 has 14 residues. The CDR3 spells CASSLLPRNYEQYF. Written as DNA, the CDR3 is TGTGCCAGCAGTTTATTACCGCGAAACTACGAGCAGTACTTC.

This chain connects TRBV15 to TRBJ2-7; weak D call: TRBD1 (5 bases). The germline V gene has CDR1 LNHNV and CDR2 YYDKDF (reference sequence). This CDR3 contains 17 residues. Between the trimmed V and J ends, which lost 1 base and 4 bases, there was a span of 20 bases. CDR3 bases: TGTGCCACCAGCAGAGGTGCGTTGGGGCCCGGCGGTTACGAGCAGTACTTC. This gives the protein CATSRGALGPGGYEQYF.